These 18 T cell receptor beta chains share one sample of origin, sequenced in a study of cytomegalovirus exposure and HLA in healthy donors. The study ran its PCR with 60 Vbeta and 13 Jbeta primers. TCRdb keeps only in-frame clones here, not all; method: immunoSEQ multiplex PCR. There are under 250,000 clones in the sample; less than 80% occur only once, and 4.4% lies in the top ten. The material sequenced was PBMCs. These receptors came from a woman aged 30 to 39 in good health and CMV-seropositive.

The chain joins TRBV7-9 to TRBJ2-7; D may be TRBD2 (5 bases). The germline CDR1 and CDR2 sequences are SEHNR and FQNEAQ (reference sequence). Deletions cut 2 bases from V and 2 bases from J, with 10 bases between. CDR3 size: 14 residues. The CDR3 spells CASSLSGMTYEQYF. In nucleotides, the CDR3 is TGTGCCAGCAGCTTATCCGGGATGACCTACGAGCAGTACTTC.

The genes are TRBV11-2 and TRBJ2-5; the D gene is possibly TRBD1 (6 bases). The CDR3 covers 15 residues. Germline V gene data show CDR1 as SGHAT and CDR2 as FQNNGV. V lost 5 bases to trimming and J lost 1 base, with 14 bases between them. The CDR3 here is CASSRVGTSQETQYF. CDR3 sequence (DNA): TGTGCCAGCAGCCGAGTGGGGACATCCCAAGAGACCCAGTACTTC.

V usage is TRBV7-8 and J usage is TRBJ2-3; 10 bases map to TRBD2. The germline V gene encodes CDR1 SGHVS and CDR2 FQNEAQ. Trimming cost V 4 bases and J 2 bases; bases outside gene matches: 15. The CDR3 runs 19 residues. For the CDR3, the DNA is TGTGCCAGCAGCTCACGAAAACTAGCGGGGAGCCTAAACACAGATACGCAGTATTTT. This codes for CASSSRKLAGSLNTDTQYF.

This clone has more than one count but fewer than ten. The chain has TRBV5-4 and TRBJ2-7; D is uncertain. Looked up from germline, CDR1 is SGHNT and CDR2 is YYREEE (reference sequence). V lost 2 bases and J lost 4, with 10 bases in between. The CDR3 is made up of 13 amino acids. CDR3 coding DNA: TGTGCCAGCAGCTTTTGGCCCCAGTACGAGCAGTACTTC. This sequence encodes CASSFWPQYEQYF.

The chain couples TRBV4-3 to TRBJ1-2; D remains unclear. This CDR3 is built from 14 residues. Trimming took off 0 bases at V and 4 bases at J, with 9 bases between the two ends. The germline gives CDR1 LGHNA, CDR2 YSLEER. Here the CDR3 DNA reads TGCGCCAGCAGCCAAGATTTACAGAGCTATGGCTACACCTTC. Translation: CASSQDLQSYGYTF.

V is TRBV19 and J is TRBJ1-5, with a tentative D call TRBD1 (5 bases). Trimming stripped 9 bases from V and 4 bases from J, with 10 bases between. This CDR3 has 12 residues. The V gene's germline CDR1 is LNHDA and CDR2 SQIVND (reference sequence). In nucleotides, the CDR3 is TGTGCCAGCCAAGACAGAAATCAGCCCCAGCATTTT. It yields the protein CASQDRNQPQHF. Supplemented by reference TRBV19 and TRBJ1-5, the full variable domain reads DGGITQSPKYLFRKEGQNVTLSCEQNLNHDAMYWYRQDPGQGLRLIYYSQIVNDFQKGDIAEGYSVSREKKESFPLTVTSAQKNPTAFYLCASQDRNQPQHFGDGTRLSIL.

The V gene is TRBV4-3, the J gene TRBJ1-1, with 11 bases that match TRBD1. This CDR3 has 15 residues. Germline V gene sequence: CDR1 LGHNA, CDR2 YSLEER. Trimming at V came to 0 bases and at J to 6 bases, leaving 3 bases not matched to a gene. CDR3 sequence: CASSQDWDRGAEAFF. The CDR3 nucleotides are TGCGCCAGCAGCCAAGATTGGGACAGGGGGGCTGAAGCTTTCTTT.

V and J are TRBV9 and TRBJ2-4; D possibly corresponds to TRBD2 (6 bases). Germline V gene lookup returns CDR1 SGDLS and CDR2 YYNGEE. The V gene lost 4 bases and the J gene lost 5 bases, with 16 bases spanning the gap. The CDR3 contains 15 residues. The CDR3, as DNA: TGTGCCAGCAGCCCGGGGGTAACTACCCAAAACATTCAGTACTTC. As protein: CASSPGVTTQNIQYF.

This clone has more than one count but fewer than ten. V and J are TRBV5-6 and TRBJ2-4; weak D call: TRBD2 (5 bases). V was cut by 4 bases and J by 0 bases, with 14 bases left in between. The length of the CDR3 is 16 residues. Germline CDR1 and CDR2: SGHDT and YYEEEE. The CDR3 region is CASSQSGSLAKNIQYF. The CDR3 coding sequence is TGTGCCAGCAGCCAAAGCGGCAGCTTAGCCAAAAACATTCAGTACTTC.

This clone was detected a few times. V is TRBV19 and J is TRBJ2-4; TRBD1 agrees at 7 bases. Germline CDR1 is LNHDA and CDR2 is SQIVND (reference sequence). The length of the CDR3 is 16 residues. The ends lost 6 bases at V and 3 bases at J; junction bases unmatched: 11. CDR3 sequence (DNA): TGTGCCAGTAGAAATCACAGGGGTGTGGGCAAAAACATTCAGTACTTC. The encoded protein is CASRNHRGVGKNIQYF.

J is TRBJ2-1 and V is TRBV7-9, with TRBD2 matching 9 bases. This CDR3 is built from 15 residues. From germline, CDR1 is SEHNR and CDR2 FQNEAQ (reference sequence). With 4 bases clipped from V and 9 bases from J, the junction kept 10 bases outside the gene matches. For the CDR3, the DNA is TGTGCCAGCAGCTCGATAATTGGGCGGGAGGGTGAGCAGTTCTTC. Protein sequence: CASSSIIGREGEQFF.

J is TRBJ1-1 and V is TRBV2; 8 positions agree with TRBD1. CDR1 is SNHLY, CDR2 FYNNEI, per germline. The CDR3 loop spans 15 amino acids. The ends lost 6 bases at V and 10 bases at J; junction bases unmatched: 16. The CDR3 DNA follows: TGTGCCAGCAGGGAAAATTGGACAGGGCGGACGTTAGCTTTCTTT. It encodes CASRENWTGRTLAFF.

This clone was counted a few times. This sequence joins TRBV19 and TRBJ2-7; a possible D gene is TRBD2 (5 bases). Per germline, CDR1 LNHDA and CDR2 SQIVND (reference sequence). Trimming stripped 5 bases from V and 4 bases from J, with 12 bases between. There are 13 residues in the CDR3. The CDR3 DNA sequence: TGTGCCAGTAGTCAAAGGTCGGGGTACGAGCAGTACTTC. As protein: CASSQRSGYEQYF.

This chain uses TRBV27 with TRBJ1-4; no definite D call. Trimming removed 3 bases at V and 4 bases at J, with 21 bases between. Germline CDR1 is MNHEY and CDR2 is SMNVEV (reference sequence). The CDR3 has 18 amino acids. The CDR3 spells CASSFQPGLGGSNEKLFF. The CDR3 DNA reads TGTGCCAGCAGTTTTCAGCCAGGTTTGGGCGGGAGTAATGAAAAACTGTTTTTT.

The V and J genes are TRBV19 and TRBJ1-4; 9 bases align to TRBD1. CDR1 is LNHDA, CDR2 SQIVND, per germline (reference sequence). This CDR3 is built from 15 residues. The V segment lost 7 bases and the J segment 4 bases; nucleotides outside the gene matches: 7. The CDR3: CASMGQGFFNEKLFF. As DNA, the CDR3 is TGTGCCAGTATGGGACAGGGTTTTTTTAATGAAAAACTGTTTTTT.

The V call is TRBV29-1, the J call TRBJ1-4; tentative D call: TRBD1 (6 bases). V was cut by 0 bases and J by 0 bases, with 11 bases left in between. The CDR3 has 16 residues. Germline V gene data show CDR1 as SQVTM and CDR2 as ANQGSEA. The CDR3 spells CSVEDVDSPTNEKLFF. CDR3 nucleotides: TGCAGCGTTGAAGATGTGGACAGTCCAACTAATGAAAAACTGTTTTTT.

The CDR3 is CASSLIGRNEQYF. The CDR3, as DNA: TGTGCCAGCAGCTTAATCGGGAGGAACGAGCAGTACTTC. The chain employs TRBV7-2 and TRBJ2-7, with 7 bases lining up with TRBD2. This CDR3 is built from 13 residues. CDR1 is SGHTA and CDR2 is FQGNSA in the germline V gene. V was clipped by 2 bases and J by 5 bases; unmatched bases: 3.

J is TRBJ2-1 and V is TRBV7-9; 14 nucleotides line up with TRBD2. V lost 6 bases to trimming and J lost 10 bases; unmatched junction nucleotides: 8. The CDR3 has 15 amino acids. Germline V gene data show CDR1 as SEHNR and CDR2 as FQNEAQ (reference sequence). The CDR3: CASRTPGLAGDEQFF. In nucleotides, the CDR3 is TGTGCCAGCAGAACACCGGGACTAGCGGGGGACGAGCAGTTCTTC.